This TCR beta chain appears in the sequencing data of a study of T cells after yellow fever vaccination. One entry per CDR3 protein results from TCRdb running MiXCR on the 5' RACE reads. There are over 150,000 distinct CDR3 sequences in the sample; 5.5% to 8% occur only once, and just under 3% lies in the top ten. The V gene end was trimmed by 1 base and the J gene end by 4 bases; junction bases not matched to a gene: 4. Germline CDR1 is LGHNA and CDR2 is YSLEER. The length of the CDR3 is 16 residues. The sequence was obtained from a man between 18 and 35 years old who received the YFV17D yellow fever vaccine. The V call is TRBV4-3, the J call TRBJ2-5; TRBD1 matches at 12 bases. The sample consisted of CD4+ T cells sorted from PBMCs, taken on the day of the first yellow fever vaccination. CDR3 DNA sequence: TGCGCCAGCAGCCAAGGGGGGGGACAGGGGGCAGAGACCCAGTACTTC. This translates into CASSQGGGQGAETQYF.